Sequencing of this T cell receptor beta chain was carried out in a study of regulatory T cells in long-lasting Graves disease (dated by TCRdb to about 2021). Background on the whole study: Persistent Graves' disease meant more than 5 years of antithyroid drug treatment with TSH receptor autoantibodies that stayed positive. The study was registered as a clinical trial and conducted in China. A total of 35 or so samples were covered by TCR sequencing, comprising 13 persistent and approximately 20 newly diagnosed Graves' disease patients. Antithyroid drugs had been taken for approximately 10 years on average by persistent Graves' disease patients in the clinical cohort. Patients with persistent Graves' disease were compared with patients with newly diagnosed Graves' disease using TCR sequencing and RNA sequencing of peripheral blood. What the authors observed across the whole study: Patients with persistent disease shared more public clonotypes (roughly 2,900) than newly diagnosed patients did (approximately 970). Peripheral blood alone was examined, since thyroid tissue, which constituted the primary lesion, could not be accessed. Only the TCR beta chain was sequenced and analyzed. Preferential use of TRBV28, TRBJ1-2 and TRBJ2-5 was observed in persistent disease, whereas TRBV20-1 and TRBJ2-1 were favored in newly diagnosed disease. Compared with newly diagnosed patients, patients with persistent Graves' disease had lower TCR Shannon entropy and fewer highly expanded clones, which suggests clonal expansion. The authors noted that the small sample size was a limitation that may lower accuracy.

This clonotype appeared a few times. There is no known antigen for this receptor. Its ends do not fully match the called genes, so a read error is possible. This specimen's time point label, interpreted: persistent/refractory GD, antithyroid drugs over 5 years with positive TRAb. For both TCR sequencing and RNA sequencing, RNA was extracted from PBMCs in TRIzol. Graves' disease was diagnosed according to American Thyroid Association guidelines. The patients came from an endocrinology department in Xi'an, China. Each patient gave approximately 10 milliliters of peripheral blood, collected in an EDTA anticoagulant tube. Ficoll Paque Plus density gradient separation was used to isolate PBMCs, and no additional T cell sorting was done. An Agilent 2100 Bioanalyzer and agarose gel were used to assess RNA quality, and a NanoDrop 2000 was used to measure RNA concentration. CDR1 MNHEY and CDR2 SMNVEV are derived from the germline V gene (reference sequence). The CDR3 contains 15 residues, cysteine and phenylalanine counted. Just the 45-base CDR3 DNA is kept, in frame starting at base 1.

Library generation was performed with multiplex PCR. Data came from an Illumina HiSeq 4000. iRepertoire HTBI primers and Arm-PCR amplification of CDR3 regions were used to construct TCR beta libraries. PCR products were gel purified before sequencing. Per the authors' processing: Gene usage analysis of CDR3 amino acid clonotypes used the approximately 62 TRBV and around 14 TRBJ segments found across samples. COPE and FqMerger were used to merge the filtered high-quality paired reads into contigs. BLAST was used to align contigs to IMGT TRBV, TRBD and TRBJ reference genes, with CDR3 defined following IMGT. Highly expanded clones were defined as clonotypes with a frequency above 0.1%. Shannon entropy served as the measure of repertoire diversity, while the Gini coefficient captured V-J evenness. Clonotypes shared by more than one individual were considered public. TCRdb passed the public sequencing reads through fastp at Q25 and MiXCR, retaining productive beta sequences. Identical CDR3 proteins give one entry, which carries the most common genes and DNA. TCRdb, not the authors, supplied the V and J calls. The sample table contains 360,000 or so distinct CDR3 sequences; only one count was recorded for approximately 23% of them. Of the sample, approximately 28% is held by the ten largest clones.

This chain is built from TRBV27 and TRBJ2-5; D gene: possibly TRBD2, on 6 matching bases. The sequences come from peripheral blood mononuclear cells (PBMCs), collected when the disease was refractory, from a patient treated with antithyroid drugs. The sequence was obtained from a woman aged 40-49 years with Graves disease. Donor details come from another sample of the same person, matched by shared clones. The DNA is TGTGCCGGCAGTTTATCGACCGGGAGAATAGAGACCCAGTACTTC. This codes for CAGSLSTGRIETQYF.